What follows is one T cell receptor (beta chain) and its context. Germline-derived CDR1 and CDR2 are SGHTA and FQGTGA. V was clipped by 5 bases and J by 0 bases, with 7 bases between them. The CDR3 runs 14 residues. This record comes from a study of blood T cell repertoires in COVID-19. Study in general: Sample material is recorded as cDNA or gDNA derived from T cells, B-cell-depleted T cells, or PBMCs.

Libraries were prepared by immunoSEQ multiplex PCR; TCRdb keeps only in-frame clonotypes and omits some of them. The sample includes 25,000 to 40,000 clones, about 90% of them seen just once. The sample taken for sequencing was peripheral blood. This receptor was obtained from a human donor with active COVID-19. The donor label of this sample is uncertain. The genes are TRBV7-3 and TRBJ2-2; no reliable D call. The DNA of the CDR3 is TGTGCCAGCAGCCCTTCCCCGAACACCGGGGAGCTGTTTTTT. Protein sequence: CASSPSPNTGELFF. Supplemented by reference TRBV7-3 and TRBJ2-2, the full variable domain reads GAGVSQTPSNKVTEKGKYVELRCDPISGHTALYWYRQSLGQGPEFLIYFQGTGAADDSGLPNDRFFAVRPEGSVSTLKIQRTERGDSAVYLCASSPSPNTGELFFGEGSRLTVL.